These 5 T cell receptor beta chains originate from one sample sequenced in a study of blood T cell repertoires in COVID-19. Only in-frame clones appear in the TCRdb table, and some are missing; sequencing was by immunoSEQ multiplex PCR. The sample has some 70,000 clones; roughly three quarters are singletons. The sequencing sample was made of peripheral blood. These receptors came from a human donor in a cohort sampled during active COVID-19.

The V and J genes are TRBV6-5 and TRBJ2-3, with a possible D match to TRBD2 (6 bases). There are 15 residues in the CDR3. CDR1 MNHEY and CDR2 SVGAGI come from the germline V gene. V was pared by 4 bases and J by 0 bases, with 11 bases between. This CDR3 is CASSLGGASTDTQYF. CDR3 sequence (DNA): TGTGCCAGCAGTTTGGGGGGAGCTAGCACAGATACGCAGTATTTT.

The J gene is TRBJ1-5, the V gene TRBV2, with TRBD1 matching over 7 bases. Germline assignment: CDR1 SNHLY and CDR2 FYNNEI. The V segment lost 1 base and the J segment 6 bases; nucleotides outside the gene matches: 0. The CDR3 has 13 residues. CDR3 in DNA: TGTGCCAGCAGTGAAGAGGGGGCTCAGCCCCAGCATTTT. Residues: CASSEEGAQPQHF.

V is TRBV5-1 and J is TRBJ2-7; 7 bases line up with TRBD2. The CDR3 totals 14 residues. CDR1 SGHRS and CDR2 YFSETQ come from the germline V gene. Trimming cost V 4 bases and J 2 bases; bases outside gene matches: 6. This CDR3 reads CASSGERGTYEQYF. CDR3 in DNA: TGCGCCAGCAGCGGAGAGCGGGGTACCTACGAGCAGTACTTC.

The gene calls are TRBV2 and TRBJ1-3, with D perhaps matching TRBD1 (5 bases). V gave up 6 bases and J gave up 2 bases, with 11 bases separating them. The CDR3 has 14 amino acids. CDR1 SNHLY and CDR2 FYNNEI come from the germline V gene. CDR3 amino acids: CASRAGTAGNTIYF. In nucleotides, the CDR3 is TGTGCCAGCAGGGCGGGGACTGCTGGAAACACCATATATTTT.

J is TRBJ1-1 and V is TRBV20-1; D is uncertain. V was cut by 3 bases and J by 1 base, with 9 bases left in between. The CDR3 is made up of 13 amino acids. Germline assignment: CDR1 DFQATT and CDR2 SNEGSKA (reference sequence). CDR3 DNA: TGCAGTGCTAGTTCAGACAAGAACACTGAAGCTTTCTTT. Protein product: CSASSDKNTEAFF.